Following are 24 T cell receptor beta chains from one sample sequenced in a study of T cell repertoires in cytomegalovirus infection. TCRdb fed the reads into MiXCR, producing one record per CDR3 protein. The sample gives around 530,000 distinct CDR3 sequences, about a quarter of which show up once; around 14% is in the top ten. The sequenced sample consisted of PBMCs. These receptors all come from a human donor in good health (CMV status not recorded). Some clones in this sample may be carry-over from other donors' samples.

This chain uses TRBV20-1 with TRBJ2-1; 11 bases are shared with TRBD2. The CDR3 loop spans 16 amino acids. CDR1 is DFQATT, CDR2 SNEGSKA, per germline (reference sequence). The junction had 2 bases not matched to a gene; V was cut back by 1 base and J by 0 bases. The CDR3 DNA reads TGCAGTGCTAGAGGACTAGCGGGGAGCTCCTACAATGAGCAGTTCTTC. It is translated as CSARGLAGSSYNEQFF.

The rearrangement uses TRBV28 and TRBJ1-1; 9 positions match TRBD1. The CDR3 runs 13 residues. V lost 10 bases, J lost 4 bases, and 7 bases stayed unmatched. Germline V lookup: CDR1 MDHEN, CDR2 SYDVKM. Here the CDR3 DNA reads TGTGCCACCGTAACAGGGGGCGGCACTGAAGCTTTCTTT. Protein: CATVTGGGTEAFF.

This clonotype occurred a few times. The V call is TRBV12-5, the J call TRBJ2-2; D perhaps matches TRBD1 (5 bases). The CDR3 is 14 amino acids. The germline V gene has CDR1 LGHNT and CDR2 FRNRAP. Trimming took off 7 bases at V and 4 bases at J, with 13 bases between the two ends. In DNA, the CDR3 is TGTGCTAGTGCCCTTGACAGACCCACCGGGGAGCTGTTTTTT. Translation: CASALDRPTGELFF.

The chain is built from TRBV24-1 and TRBJ2-3, with 9 bases identical to TRBD2. V dropped 9 bases and J dropped 6; count of bases not matched to a gene: 15. The length of the CDR3 is 16 residues. Per germline, CDR1 KGHDR and CDR2 SFDVKD. The CDR3 loop reads CATQSDLAGTQDTQYF. The CDR3, as DNA: TGTGCCACCCAATCCGACCTAGCGGGAACCCAGGATACGCAGTATTTT.

In this sample, this clonotype turned up a few times. The chain recombines TRBV20-1 with TRBJ2-1; TRBD2 agrees at 15 bases. The CDR3 has 15 amino acids. CDR1 and CDR2 from the germline V gene are DFQATT and SNEGSKA (reference sequence). J gave up 4 bases and V 6 bases, and 4 bases lay outside the gene matches. CDR3 sequence reads: CSAPGLAGGYNEQFF. CDR3 DNA: TGCAGTGCGCCGGGACTAGCGGGAGGATACAATGAGCAGTTCTTC.

The chain combines TRBV11-1 with TRBJ2-7; D may match TRBD1 or TRBD2 (5 bases each). The germline V gene has CDR1 SGHAT and CDR2 FQDESV (reference sequence). This CDR3 is built from 14 residues. Deletions cut 6 bases from V and 0 bases from J, with 12 bases between. The CDR3 DNA follows: TGTGCCAGCAGATTCCGGGACGGCTCCTACGAGCAGTACTTC. This codes for CASRFRDGSYEQYF.

The chain recombines TRBV20-1 with TRBJ1-2, with D hard to call. There are 14 residues in the CDR3. Germline assignment: CDR1 DFQATT and CDR2 SNEGSKA (reference sequence). Trimming stripped 6 bases from V and 5 bases from J, with 19 bases between. Here the CDR3 reads CSAPIQRNRYGYTF. The CDR3 coding sequence is TGCAGTGCCCCCATACAGAGAAATCGATATGGCTACACCTTC.

J is TRBJ2-7 and V is TRBV7-9, with D uncertain. V lost 4 bases to trimming and J lost 2 bases, with 18 bases between them. The CDR3 is 16 residues long. Germline loops: CDR1 SEHNR, CDR2 FQNEAQ (reference sequence). The CDR3 DNA reads as TGTGCCAGCAGCTCCCCCGGCGGAAACAGACCCTACGAGCAGTACGTC. Its translation is CASSSPGGNRPYEQYV.

The chain is built from TRBV15 and TRBJ2-4; unclear D gene. The germline V gene has CDR1 LNHNV and CDR2 YYDKDF (reference sequence). The CDR3 is 15 residues long. The germline V and J ends were trimmed by 9 bases and 0 bases, with 15 bases remaining between them. The CDR3 region has the DNA TGTGCCACGGGTCCGCGGATCCGAGCCAAAAACATTCAGTACTTC. Residues: CATGPRIRAKNIQYF.

The chain joins TRBV29-1 to TRBJ1-4; no clear D gene. V was trimmed by 1 base and J by 0 bases, leaving 0 bases between them. Germline V gives CDR1 SQVTM, CDR2 ANQGSEA. CDR3 length: 12 amino acids. CDR3 sequence reads: CSVEATNEKLFF. CDR3 sequence (DNA): TGCAGCGTTGAAGCAACTAATGAAAAACTGTTTTTT.

This clonotype has only a few counts. The chain uses TRBV19 and TRBJ2-3; TRBD2 matches at 13 bases. Per the germline V gene, CDR1 is LNHDA and CDR2 is SQIVND (reference sequence). This CDR3 is built from 17 residues. The V gene end was trimmed by 5 bases and the J gene end by 3 bases; junction bases not matched to a gene: 8. The CDR3 coding sequence is TGTGCCAGTAGTGACCCGGGACTAGCGGGATTGACAGATACGCAGTATTTT. Encoded protein: CASSDPGLAGLTDTQYF.

This clonotype was seen a handful of times. The gene calls are TRBV24-1 and TRBJ2-1; D might be TRBD1 or TRBD2, each matching 5 bases. CDR3 length equals 15 residues. Trimming pared 3 bases from V and 9 bases from J, leaving 17 bases between. Germline CDR1 and CDR2: KGHDR and SFDVKD. The CDR3 DNA reads as TGTGCCACCAGTGATCCAGACGGGGCCTGGGGTGAGCAGTTCTTC. Amino acid sequence: CATSDPDGAWGEQFF.

This clonotype was seen once. The chain joins TRBV7-9 to TRBJ2-7; 9 positions match TRBD1. The CDR3 is made up of 15 amino acids. The V gene end was trimmed by 1 base and the J gene end by 3 bases; junction bases not matched to a gene: 4. Germline assignment: CDR1 SEHNR and CDR2 FQNEAQ (reference sequence). The CDR3 DNA is TGTGCCAGCAGCTTAGTGGGGACAGGGAGCTACGAGCAGTACGTC. Protein product: CASSLVGTGSYEQYV.

The chain has TRBV5-6 and TRBJ2-7; TRBD1 might be the D (5 bases). The CDR3 contains 14 residues. CDR1 is SGHDT, CDR2 YYEEEE, per germline. Trimming pared 2 bases from V and 5 bases from J, leaving 14 bases between. CDR3 residues: CASSFGQGRNEQYF. DNA of the CDR3: TGTGCCAGCAGCTTCGGCCAGGGTAGGAACGAGCAGTACTTC. Complete variable domain (other parts from reference TRBV5-6 and TRBJ2-7): DAGVTQSPTHLIKTRGQQVTLRCSPKSGHDTVSWYQQALGQGPQFIFQYYEEEERQRGNFPDRFSGHQFPNYSSELNVNALLLGDSALYLCASSFGQGRNEQYFGPGTRLTVT.

V gene TRBV3-1 combines with J gene TRBJ1-1; D may be TRBD1 (5 bases). The ends were cut back, 4 bases at V and 2 bases at J, with 20 bases in the middle. CDR3 length: 17 amino acids. Germline values: CDR1 LGHDT, CDR2 YNNKEL (reference sequence). In nucleotides, the CDR3 is TGTGCCAGCAGCCCATACCCAGGGCAGGGCGGAAACACTGAAGCTTTCTTT. It translates to CASSPYPGQGGNTEAFF.

This clonotype was observed a single time. The CDR3, as DNA: TGTGCCAGCAGCTCAGGGAGTGGCTACGAGCAGTACGTC. Its translation: CASSSGSGYEQYV. This chain uses TRBV7-9 with TRBJ2-7; D is possibly TRBD1 or TRBD2 (5 bases each). CDR1 is SEHNR, CDR2 FQNEAQ, per germline (reference sequence). CDR3 length: 13 amino acids. Trimming took off 4 bases at V and 3 bases at J, with 10 bases between the two ends.

The chain uses TRBV6-2 or TRBV6-3 and TRBJ2-5; D may be TRBD2 (6 bases). The CDR3 is made up of 15 amino acids. Trimming cost V 8 bases and J 7 bases, with 23 bases left between them. Per germline, CDR1 MNHEY and CDR2 SVGEGT. The CDR3 reads CASFAIGGAGRTQYF. CDR3 DNA: TGTGCCAGCTTTGCCATCGGTGGCGCGGGGAGGACCCAGTACTTC.

The rearrangement links TRBV9 to TRBJ1-1; TRBD1 matches 7 bases. Trimming cost V 3 bases and J 9 bases; bases outside gene matches: 11. This CDR3 has 14 amino acids. CDR1 SGDLS and CDR2 YYNGEE come from the germline V gene. The CDR3 is CASSGQGGGLKAFF. CDR3 nucleotide sequence: TGTGCCAGCAGCGGACAGGGTGGGGGCCTCAAAGCTTTCTTT.

V and J are TRBV4-1 and TRBJ2-2; TRBD2 is a possible D gene (5 bases). CDR3 length equals 14 residues. Germline CDR1 reads MGHRA; CDR2 reads YSYEKL. Trimming removed 7 bases from V and 4 bases from J, with 13 bases in between. In nucleotides, the CDR3 is TGCGCCAGCAAATACCGGGAATTCACCGGGGAGCTGTTTTTT. Protein product: CASKYREFTGELFF.

This clonotype was seen a handful of times. This chain connects TRBV28 to TRBJ2-7, with D perhaps assigned TRBD1 or TRBD2 (7 bases each). This CDR3 is built from 19 residues. Trimming pared 4 bases from V and 1 base from J, leaving 26 bases between. Germline V gene lookup returns CDR1 MDHEN and CDR2 SYDVKM. CDR3 nucleotide sequence: TGTGCCAGCAGTTCGGACAGGTTTCTAGCGGAAGTTTCTTCCTACGAGCAGTACGTC. It encodes CASSSDRFLAEVSSYEQYV.

This clonotype has just a few counts. The chain employs TRBV12-3 or TRBV12-4 and TRBJ1-4; no definite D call. This CDR3 spans 15 amino acids. The V gene lost 6 bases and the J gene lost 5 bases, with 16 bases spanning the gap. The chain's CDR3 is CASSPSPRLNEKLFF. In DNA form, the CDR3 reads TGTGCCAGCAGCCCCTCCCCCAGGTTGAATGAAAAACTGTTTTTT.

This clonotype occurred many times. CDR3 DNA sequence: TGTGCCAGCAGCCTTTTACAGGGAAACACTGAAGCTTTCTTT. It is translated as CASSLLQGNTEAFF. V usage is TRBV7-4 and J usage is TRBJ1-1; D possibly corresponds to TRBD1 (6 bases). Germline lookup yields CDR1 SGHVT and CDR2 SQSDAQ. Trimming shortened V by 5 bases and J by 2 bases, and 12 bases separated the two germline ends. The CDR3 consists of 14 residues.

This clonotype was found a few times. The rearrangement uses TRBV5-4 and TRBJ2-5; 11 nucleotides align to TRBD2. This CDR3 spans 15 amino acids. CDR1 SGHNT and CDR2 YYREEE come from the germline V gene (reference sequence). Trimming cost V 4 bases and J 3 bases; bases outside gene matches: 5. The CDR3 sequence is CASSIGLAGEETQYF. Here the CDR3 DNA reads TGTGCCAGCAGCATAGGACTAGCGGGTGAAGAGACCCAGTACTTC.

V and J are TRBV7-3 and TRBJ2-3, with D unresolved. V lost 3 bases to trimming and J lost 4 bases, with 17 bases between them. Germline values: CDR1 SGHTA, CDR2 FQGTGA. CDR3 size: 16 residues. The CDR3 sequence: CASSLTPRLVSDTQYF. CDR3 coding DNA: TGTGCCAGCAGCTTGACGCCCCGGCTCGTTTCAGATACGCAGTATTTT.